A selection of T cell receptor beta chains follows, all from one sample in a study of blood T cell repertoires in COVID-19. TCRdb's table, derived via immunoSEQ multiplex PCR, lists solely in-frame clones and lacks some. In the table there are about 18,000 clones, 70% to 90% of which are singletons. The sequenced material came from PBMCs or T cells enriched from blood (not recorded which). All receptors derive from a woman between 25 and 40 years old who had recovered from COVID-19. Each CDR3 is given with its conserved first and last residue. D genes are given only for firm matches. Size is stated for part of the rows, as once, few or many counts, or as a class when the clone is expanded.

d_gene,abundance,j_gene,v_gene,CDR3nt,CDR3aa
TRBD2,-,TRBJ2-1,TRBV15,TGTGCCACCAGCAGAGACCGGGGGGGCAATGAGCAGTTCTTC,CATSRDRGGNEQFF
TRBD1,-,TRBJ2-7,TRBV28,TGTGCCAGCGGCTTACAGGGGCTCACCTACGAGCAGTACTTC,CASGLQGLTYEQYF
-,-,TRBJ2-7,TRBV27,TGTGCCAGCAGTTATTTAACCGGTGAGCAGTACTTC,CASSYLTGEQYF
-,once,TRBJ2-7,TRBV29-1,TGCAGCGTTGTCGGTCCGGGACAAAGGGCCTACGAGCAGTACTTC,CSVVGPGQRAYEQYF
-,-,TRBJ1-3,TRBV4-1,TGCGCCAGCAGCCAAGAGGAGGGGGGGAACACCATATATTTT,CASSQEEGGNTIYF
-,-,TRBJ1-2,TRBV21-1,TGTGCCAGCAGCAAATGTAGGAGGGGCTTACTCACCTATGGCTACACCTTC,CASSKCRRGLLTYGYTF
-,-,TRBJ1-1,TRBV30,TGTGCCTGGAGACTACCCCCCACCTTT,CAWRLPPTF
-,-,TRBJ2-6,TRBV4-3,TGCGCCAGCAGCCAAGACAGGTTGCTATCTGGGGCCAACGTCCTGACTTTC,CASSQDRLLSGANVLTF
TRBD1,-,TRBJ2-3,TRBV5-5,TGTGCCAGCAGCGTGACAGGGGGTTTCTCTACAACAGATACGCAGTATTTT,CASSVTGGFSTTDTQYF
-,few,TRBJ2-7,TRBV29-1,TGCAGCGGTGGGGGACACTCCTACGAGCAGTACTTC,CSGGGHSYEQYF
-,-,TRBJ1-5,TRBV21-1,TGTGCCAGCAGCGGGGGGGCAAATCAGCCCCAGCATTTT,CASSGGANQPQHF
-,-,TRBJ1-2,TRBV7-9,TGTGCCAGCAGCTTTGGGGACTTCCCCGGTTATGGCTACACCTTC,CASSFGDFPGYGYTF
TRBD2,-,TRBJ2-5,TRBV19,TGTGCCAGTAGTAAGTGGACTAGCGGGGAAGAGACCCAGTACTTC,CASSKWTSGEETQYF
TRBD2,-,TRBJ2-3,TRBV6-5,TGTGCCAGCAGTTTACTAGCGGGGGGATCAGATACGCAGTATTTT,CASSLLAGGSDTQYF
TRBD1,once,TRBJ1-1,TRBV7-6,TGTGCCAGCAGCTCTAGTATGGGACAGGAAGCTTTCTTT,CASSSSMGQEAFF
-,-,TRBJ2-3,TRBV7-2,TGTGCCAGCAGCCCAGGTGTCCAACCCACCGCAGATACGCAGTATTTT,CASSPGVQPTADTQYF
-,-,TRBJ2-3,TRBV6-4,TGTGCCAGCAGTGACAACGGCGGTTACACAGATACGCAGTATTTT,CASSDNGGYTDTQYF
TRBD1,-,TRBJ2-7,TRBV4-1,TGCGCCAGCAGCCCTCGGGACAGGGGATTAACCTACGAGCAGTACTTC,CASSPRDRGLTYEQYF
-,-,TRBJ1-4,TRBV27,TGTGCCAGCACTTCCTGGCGGGTTAATGAAAAACTGTTTTTT,CASTSWRVNEKLFF
-,-,TRBJ1-5,TRBV4-3,TGCGCCAGCAGCCAAGCCGCAGGGAATAGCAATCAGCCCCAGCATTTT,CASSQAAGNSNQPQHF
TRBD2,-,TRBJ2-1,TRBV18,TGTGCCAGCTCACCGAGAAGCGGGGGATCCTCCTACAATGAGCAGTTCTTC,CASSPRSGGSSYNEQFF
-,-,TRBJ1-2,TRBV4-1,TGCGCCAGCAGCCAAGATCCGGAGAGCTATGGCTACACCTTC,CASSQDPESYGYTF
TRBD1,-,TRBJ1-1,TRBV6-6,TGTGCCAGCAGTTCCGGGACAGGGAACGCTGAAGCTTTCTTT,CASSSGTGNAEAFF
TRBD1,-,TRBJ1-4,TRBV4-2,TGTGCCAGCAGCCAAGAAGCCACAGGGGTTGAAAAACTGTTTTTT,CASSQEATGVEKLFF
TRBD2,-,TRBJ2-7,TRBV2,TGTGCCAGCAGTAGCGGGAACTACGAGCAGTACTTC,CASSSGNYEQYF
-,-,TRBJ1-2,TRBV30,TGTGCCTGGAGCCCTCTGGGCTTGGGCTACACCTTC,CAWSPLGLGYTF
TRBD1,-,TRBJ2-7,TRBV7-2,TGTGCCAGCAGCGCATTCGGGACAGGGGGTGAGCAGTACTTC,CASSAFGTGGEQYF
TRBD2,-,TRBJ2-2,TRBV5-1,TGCGCCAGCAGCTTGTCGCCGTTTGGGGTCCTAGCGGGGGATGGCACCGGGGAGCTGTTTTTT,CASSLSPFGVLAGDGTGELFF
-,-,TRBJ2-3,TRBV30,TGTGCCTGGAGTGTGGTAGCGACAGATACGCAGTATTTT,CAWSVVATDTQYF
-,-,TRBJ2-6,TRBV5-1,TGCGCCAGCAGCTTGGCCGGGATGAGCTCTGGGGCCAACGTCCTGACTTTC,CASSLAGMSSGANVLTF
TRBD2,-,TRBJ2-5,TRBV7-3,TGTGCCAGCAGCCAGACTAGCGGGGGTGAGACCCAGTACTTC,CASSQTSGGETQYF
-,-,TRBJ1-2,TRBV7-2,TGTGCCAGCAGCTTAGCAGTGGGGGCGCAACGCTATGGCTACACCTTC,CASSLAVGAQRYGYTF
TRBD2,-,TRBJ2-1,TRBV6-2/TRBV6-3,TGTGCCAGCAGTTACCGGATAGCGGGGGTTGATGAGCAGTTCTTC,CASSYRIAGVDEQFF